The 32 T cell receptor beta chains below come from one sample, sequenced in a study of OX40 agonist ivuxolimab in advanced cancers. Using immunoSEQ multiplex PCR, the repertoire was profiled, and TCRdb retains in-frame clones only, with some absent. This sample yields roughly 25,000 clones, of which approximately 80% are seen a single time; 32% belongs to the top ten. Here the sequenced sample was CD4+ or CD8+ T cells sorted from blood, taken in a trial of the OX40 agonist ivuxolimab. The source of these receptors is an adult with an advanced solid tumor such as melanoma, head and neck, liver or kidney cancer.

This clone was seen only once. This chain links TRBV15 with TRBJ1-3; 7 positions agree with TRBD1. Germline CDR1 and CDR2: LNHNV and YYDKDF (reference sequence). This CDR3 contains 15 residues. The V and J ends lost 6 bases and 2 bases, in that order; junction bases with no gene match: 7. CDR3 coding DNA: TGTGCCACCAGAGGGTTCGACAGGGCTGGAAACACCATATATTTT. Translation gives CATRGFDRAGNTIYF.

V gene TRBV7-9 combines with J gene TRBJ2-5, with unresolved D. Looked up from germline, CDR1 is SEHNR and CDR2 is FQNEAQ (reference sequence). This CDR3 is built from 14 residues. V was clipped by 0 bases and J by 5 bases, with 10 bases between them. The CDR3 nucleotides are TGTGCCAGCAGCTTAGCGGCAGGTCTGGAGACCCAGTACTTC. This translates into CASSLAAGLETQYF.

The chain uses TRBV15 and TRBJ2-3; 9 positions agree with TRBD2. The germline CDR1 and CDR2 sequences are LNHNV and YYDKDF (reference sequence). The ends lost 5 bases at V and 4 bases at J; junction bases unmatched: 4. The CDR3 totals 14 residues. Here the CDR3 DNA reads TGTGCCACCAGCGGACTAGCGTCCCCAGATACGCAGTATTTT. It specifies CATSGLASPDTQYF.

The V gene is TRBV9, the J gene TRBJ2-2; tentatively, D is TRBD2 (5 bases). The CDR3 sequence is 16 residues long. Per the germline V gene, CDR1 is SGDLS and CDR2 is YYNGEE. Trimming pared 0 bases from V and 1 base from J, leaving 10 bases between. Written as DNA, the CDR3 is TGTGCCAGCAGCGTAGGCAGGCGGGTGAACACCGGGGAGCTGTTTTTT. Protein product: CASSVGRRVNTGELFF.

This clone showed up just a few times. At one boundary the junction diverges from the germline segment, which might be a read error. In DNA, the CDR3 is TGTGCTAGCAGGCCCCTTACAAGAAACTACAATGAGCAGTTCTTC. The encoded protein is CASRPLTRNYNEQFF. This chain joins TRBV7-7 and TRBJ2-1; D is unclear. CDR3 length: 15 amino acids. Germline-derived CDR1 and CDR2 are SSHAT and FNYEAQ (reference sequence).

CDR3 in DNA: TGTGCCAGCAGCGTAGTACAGGGGTGGGGTGAGCAGTTCTTC. Protein sequence: CASSVVQGWGEQFF. The genes are TRBV9 and TRBJ2-1; 7 bases agree with TRBD1. V lost 0 bases to trimming and J lost 9 bases; unmatched junction nucleotides: 6. Germline-derived CDR1 and CDR2 are SGDLS and YYNGEE. This CDR3 contains 14 residues.

The CDR3 loop reads CASAQGAGGNTIYF. The CDR3 DNA is TGTGCCAGCGCACAGGGGGCGGGAGGAAACACCATATATTTT. The chain has TRBV9 and TRBJ1-3; 9 positions agree with TRBD1. Germline V gives CDR1 SGDLS, CDR2 YYNGEE. CDR3 size: 14 residues. The V segment lost 7 bases and the J segment 4 bases; nucleotides outside the gene matches: 6.

V usage is TRBV7-2 and J usage is TRBJ2-3, with 8 bases lining up with TRBD2. Trimming removed 5 bases from V and 4 bases from J; junction bases left unmatched: 11. Germline V gene lookup returns CDR1 SGHTA and CDR2 FQGNSA. CDR3 length: 16 amino acids. This CDR3 reads CASSTVAGYDPDTQYF. CDR3 coding DNA: TGTGCCAGCAGCACAGTAGCGGGATATGATCCAGATACGCAGTATTTT.

V usage is TRBV6-5 and J usage is TRBJ1-2; a weak D match, TRBD1 (5 bases). The V end was cut by 0 bases, the J end by 3 bases, with 8 bases between. Germline V lookup: CDR1 MNHEY, CDR2 SVGAGI. The CDR3 sequence is 14 residues long. The DNA of the CDR3 is TGTGCCAGCAGTTACTCGTGGGGCTACTATGGCTACACCTTC. Amino acids: CASSYSWGYYGYTF.

V gene TRBV13 combines with J gene TRBJ1-4; 10 bases align to TRBD1. The V gene end was trimmed by 1 base and the J gene end by 2 bases; junction bases not matched to a gene: 1. Per germline, CDR1 PRHDT and CDR2 FYEKMQ (reference sequence). The CDR3 spans 16 residues. Here the CDR3 reads CASSLEGQGTNEKLFF. CDR3 nucleotide sequence: TGTGCCAGCAGCTTAGAGGGACAGGGGACTAATGAAAAACTGTTTTTT. The full variable domain, in which reference TRBV13 and TRBJ1-4 provide the parts outside the CDR3, is AAGVIQSPRHLIKEKRETATLKCYPIPRHDTVYWYQQGPGQDPQFLISFYEKMQSDKGSIPDRFSAQQFSDYHSELNMSSLELGDSALYFCASSLEGQGTNEKLFFGSGTQLSVL.

The chain carries TRBV15 and TRBJ2-4; the match to TRBD1 covers 7 bases. CDR3 length equals 14 residues. Germline V lookup: CDR1 LNHNV, CDR2 YYDKDF (reference sequence). With 8 bases clipped from V and 3 bases from J, the junction kept 7 bases outside the gene matches. CDR3 in DNA: TGTGCCACCCGAGACAGGGCAAACAAAAACATTCAGTACTTC. Translating it yields CATRDRANKNIQYF.

This chain uses TRBV2 with TRBJ2-7; TRBD1 is a possible D gene (5 bases). The CDR3 totals 14 residues. The germline V gene encodes CDR1 SNHLY and CDR2 FYNNEI. The V gene lost 7 bases and the J gene lost 2 bases, with 15 bases spanning the gap. CDR3: CASTASGLTYEQYF. The DNA for the CDR3 is TGTGCCAGCACCGCCTCAGGGCTGACCTACGAGCAGTACTTC.

The rearrangement uses TRBV21-1 and TRBJ2-5; TRBD1, as called in the table, went unchecked against the DNA. TRBV21-1 represents a pseudogene. This CDR3 is 12 amino acids long. The CDR3 protein is CASAQGEETQYF. The CDR3 nucleotides are TGTGCCAGTGCACAGGGCGAAGAGACCCAGTACTTC.

The chain recombines TRBV9 with TRBJ2-4; TRBD2 agrees at 7 bases. Germline assignment: CDR1 SGDLS and CDR2 YYNGEE. The trim removed 0 bases at V and 8 bases at J, leaving 5 bases unmatched. The length of the CDR3 is 14 residues. The CDR3 sequence is CASSVDGGRDIQYF. The DNA for the CDR3 is TGTGCCAGCAGCGTAGATGGCGGGAGAGACATTCAGTACTTC.

The V and J genes are TRBV7-2 and TRBJ2-1, with 8 nucleotides matching TRBD2. Germline V gene lookup returns CDR1 SGHTA and CDR2 FQGNSA. The CDR3 has 13 amino acids. CDR3 nucleotide sequence: TGTGCGACACCCAGCGGGGGCTACAATGAGCAGTTCTTC. Amino acids: CATPSGGYNEQFF.

The chain joins TRBV29-1 to TRBJ2-7, with D possibly TRBD2 on 6 matching bases. Germline CDR1 is SQVTM and CDR2 is ANQGSEA. The CDR3 totals 13 residues. V lost 4 bases, J lost 6 bases, and 16 bases lay in between. The CDR3 DNA is TGCAGCGTTGTGGCCAGGGAGGTCACCGAGCAGTACTTC. Translated: CSVVAREVTEQYF.

The chain employs TRBV29-1 and TRBJ2-5, with a tentative D call TRBD1 (5 bases). The germline V gene has CDR1 SQVTM and CDR2 ANQGSEA. V was cut by 2 bases and J by 4 bases, with 26 bases left in between. The CDR3 is made up of 18 amino acids. This CDR3 reads CSVEWYRSTLVGGETQYF. The CDR3 bases are TGCAGCGTTGAATGGTACAGGTCAACCCTCGTAGGTGGAGAGACCCAGTACTTC.

This clone was observed once. This chain joins TRBV14 and TRBJ2-1; 7 bases agree with TRBD2. The germline V gene encodes CDR1 SGHDN and CDR2 FVKESK. V gave up 0 bases and J gave up 7 bases; unmatched junction bases: 12. CDR3 length equals 17 residues. The CDR3 protein is CASSQDWEREIGNEQFF. CDR3 sequence (DNA): TGTGCCAGCAGCCAAGATTGGGAGCGGGAAATAGGTAATGAGCAGTTCTTC.

V usage is TRBV7-9 and J usage is TRBJ1-1, with D uncertain. V lost 5 bases and J 1 base, leaving 8 bases between the germline ends. The CDR3 has 13 residues. Germline loops: CDR1 SEHNR, CDR2 FQNEAQ (reference sequence). The CDR3 region is CASSPNGNTEAFF. The CDR3, as DNA: TGTGCCAGCAGCCCCAACGGGAACACTGAAGCTTTCTTT. Complete variable domain (other parts from reference TRBV7-9 and TRBJ1-1): DTGVSQNPRHKITKRGQNVTFRCDPISEHNRLYWYRQTLGQGPEFLTYFQNEAQLEKSRLLSDRFSAERPKGSFSTLEIQRTEQGDSAMYLCASSPNGNTEAFFGQGTRLTVV.

The chain uses TRBV13 and TRBJ2-7, with D possibly being TRBD2 (6 bases). The germline V gene encodes CDR1 PRHDT and CDR2 FYEKMQ (reference sequence). Trimming cost V 3 bases and J 6 bases, with 6 bases left between them. This CDR3 region has 11 residues. CDR3 protein: CASSLEGEQYF. In DNA form, the CDR3 reads TGTGCCAGCAGCTTGGAGGGCGAGCAGTACTTC.

The chain recombines TRBV9 with TRBJ2-3; 10 nucleotides line up with TRBD2. With 1 base clipped from V and 4 bases from J, the junction kept 12 bases outside the gene matches. CDR1 is SGDLS and CDR2 is YYNGEE in the germline V gene. This CDR3 has 18 amino acids. CDR3 coding DNA: TGTGCCAGCAGCGTAATCAGTGGGGGGACTAGCGTACCAGATACGCAGTATTTT. The encoded protein is CASSVISGGTSVPDTQYF.

The chain joins TRBV7-9 to TRBJ1-1; unclear D gene. The CDR3 runs to 11 residues. Germline CDR1 is SEHNR and CDR2 is FQNEAQ (reference sequence). The germline V and J ends were trimmed by 4 bases and 10 bases, with 10 bases remaining between them. The chain's CDR3 is CASSSPAVAFF. CDR3 sequence (DNA): TGTGCCAGCAGCTCTCCCGCTGTAGCTTTCTTT.

V is TRBV29-1 and J is TRBJ1-2; 12 bases map to TRBD1. Germline values: CDR1 SQVTM, CDR2 ANQGSEA. Trimming at V came to 6 bases and at J to 7 bases, leaving 15 bases not matched to a gene. The CDR3 sequence is 16 residues long. The CDR3 sequence is CSVGRVPGQGASGYTF. The CDR3 DNA sequence: TGCAGCGTGGGGAGAGTACCGGGACAGGGGGCGAGTGGCTACACCTTC.

The chain links TRBV5-6 to TRBJ1-1; 9 bases are shared with TRBD1. This CDR3 has 15 residues. Germline loops: CDR1 SGHDT, CDR2 YYEEEE. Trimming cost V 0 bases and J 5 bases; bases outside gene matches: 5. This CDR3 is CASSLDLGQGTEAFF. In DNA form, the CDR3 reads TGTGCCAGCAGCTTGGATCTTGGACAGGGGACTGAAGCTTTCTTT.

The chain links TRBV7-6 to TRBJ2-5; 15 bases line up with TRBD2. This CDR3 is 22 amino acids long. With 2 bases clipped from V and 5 bases from J, the junction kept 21 bases outside the gene matches. Germline lookup yields CDR1 SGHVS and CDR2 FNYEAQ. The DNA of the CDR3 is TGTGCCAGCAGCTTAATTTCGTTGCGGACTAGCGGGAGGGCCCCGATCAAGGAGACCCAGTACTTC. Protein product: CASSLISLRTSGRAPIKETQYF.

Relative to its sample, this clone is medium-sized. The V and J genes are TRBV21-1 and TRBJ2-7; TRBD2, the table's D call, was not compared with the DNA. TRBV21-1 is flagged as a pseudogene. The CDR3 covers 18 residues. Here the CDR3 DNA reads TGTGCCAGCAGCAAAGCTCCAAATAGACTAGCGGGAGACTACGAGCAGTACTTC. Translation gives CASSKAPNRLAGDYEQYF.

The V gene is TRBV6-5, the J gene TRBJ2-7; D not certain. Per germline, CDR1 MNHEY and CDR2 SVGAGI. The CDR3 contains 11 residues. With 10 bases removed from V and 2 bases from J, the gap between germline ends came to 9 bases. The CDR3 bases are TGTGCCACCACCTGGACCTACGAGCAGTACTTC. This gives the protein CATTWTYEQYF.

This clone was counted only a few times. The J gene is TRBJ2-1, the V gene TRBV5-6, with 11 bases that match TRBD2. The CDR3 has 16 amino acids. V shed 5 bases and J 2 bases; nucleotides not matched to a gene: 6. Germline CDR1 reads SGHDT; CDR2 reads YYEEEE. The CDR3 loop reads CASSSTSGSTYNEQFF. In DNA form, the CDR3 reads TGTGCCAGCAGTTCCACTAGCGGGAGTACCTACAATGAGCAGTTCTTC.

The chain recombines TRBV2 with TRBJ2-5; D not certain. Trimming left V 0 bases short and J 1 base short, with 12 bases between. This CDR3 has 16 amino acids. Per the germline V gene, CDR1 is SNHLY and CDR2 is FYNNEI. CDR3 in DNA: TGTGCCAGCAGTGAAGCGCTCGTCCAGCCCCAAGAGACCCAGTACTTC. Translating it yields CASSEALVQPQETQYF.

The chain uses TRBV19 and TRBJ2-1; no clear D gene. V lost 7 bases, J lost 0 bases, and 13 bases lay in between. CDR3 size: 15 residues. CDR1 is LNHDA and CDR2 is SQIVND in the germline V gene (reference sequence). This CDR3 is CASKLKDSSYNEQFF. The CDR3 DNA follows: TGTGCCAGTAAGCTTAAGGATAGCTCCTACAATGAGCAGTTCTTC.

About this clone: This sample includes further DNA sequences coding for the same CDR3. The chain carries TRBV7-3 and TRBJ2-3, with D possibly matching TRBD2 (7 bases). Germline V gene sequence: CDR1 SGHTA, CDR2 FQGTGA. This CDR3 is 15 amino acids long. V was pared by 5 bases and J by 2 bases, with 14 bases between. This chain's CDR3 is CASSPGGGPTDTQYF. CDR3 in DNA: TGTGCCAGCAGCCCCGGCGGGGGCCCCACAGATACGCAGTATTTT.

This clone was counted only a few times. The V call is TRBV19, the J call TRBJ2-3; 8 bases are a match to TRBD2. Trimming took 5 bases from V and 8 from J; bases not matched to a gene: 12. The germline V gene encodes CDR1 LNHDA and CDR2 SQIVND (reference sequence). There are 15 residues in the CDR3. CDR3 sequence reads: CASSLGGDWIGTQYF. In DNA, the CDR3 is TGTGCCAGTAGTCTCGGGGGGGACTGGATTGGTACGCAGTATTTT.